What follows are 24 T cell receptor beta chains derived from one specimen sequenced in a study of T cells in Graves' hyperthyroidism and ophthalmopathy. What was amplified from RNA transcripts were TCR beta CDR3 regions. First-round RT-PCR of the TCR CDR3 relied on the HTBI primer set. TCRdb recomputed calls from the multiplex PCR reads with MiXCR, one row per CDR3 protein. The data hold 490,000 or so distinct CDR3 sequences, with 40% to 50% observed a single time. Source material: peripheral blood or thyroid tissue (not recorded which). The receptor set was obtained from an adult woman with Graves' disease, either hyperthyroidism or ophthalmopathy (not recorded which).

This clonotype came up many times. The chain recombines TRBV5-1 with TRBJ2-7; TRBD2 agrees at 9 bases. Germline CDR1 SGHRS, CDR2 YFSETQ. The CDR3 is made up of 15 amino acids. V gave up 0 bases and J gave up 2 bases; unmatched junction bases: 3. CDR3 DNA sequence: TGCGCCAGCAGCTTGGGGACTAGCGCAACCTACGAGCAGTACTTC. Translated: CASSLGTSATYEQYF. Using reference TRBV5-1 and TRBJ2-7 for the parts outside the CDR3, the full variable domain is KAGVTQTPRYLIKTRGQQVTLSCSPISGHRSVSWYQQTPGQGLQFLFEYFSETQRNKGNFPGRFSGRQFSNSRSEMNVSTLELGDSALYLCASSLGTSATYEQYFGPGTRLTVT.

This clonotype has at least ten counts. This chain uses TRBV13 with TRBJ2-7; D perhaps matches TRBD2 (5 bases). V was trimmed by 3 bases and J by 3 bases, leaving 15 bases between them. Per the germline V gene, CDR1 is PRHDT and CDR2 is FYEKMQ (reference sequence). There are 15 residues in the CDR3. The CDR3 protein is CASSLGNGNHYEQYF. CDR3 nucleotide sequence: TGTGCCAGCAGCTTGGGAAACGGGAATCACTACGAGCAGTACTTC.

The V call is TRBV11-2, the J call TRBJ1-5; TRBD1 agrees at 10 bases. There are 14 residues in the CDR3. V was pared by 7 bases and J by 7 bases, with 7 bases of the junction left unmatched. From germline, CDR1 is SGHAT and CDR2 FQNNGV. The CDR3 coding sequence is TGTGCCAGCACCCCGGCGGGACAGGGGCAGCCCCAGCATTTT. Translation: CASTPAGQGQPQHF.

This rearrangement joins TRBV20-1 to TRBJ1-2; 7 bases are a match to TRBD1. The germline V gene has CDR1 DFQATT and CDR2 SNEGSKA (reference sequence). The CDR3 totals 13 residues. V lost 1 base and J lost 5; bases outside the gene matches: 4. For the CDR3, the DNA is TGCAGTGCTAGAGTACAGGGGAGGTATGGCTACACCTTC. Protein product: CSARVQGRYGYTF.

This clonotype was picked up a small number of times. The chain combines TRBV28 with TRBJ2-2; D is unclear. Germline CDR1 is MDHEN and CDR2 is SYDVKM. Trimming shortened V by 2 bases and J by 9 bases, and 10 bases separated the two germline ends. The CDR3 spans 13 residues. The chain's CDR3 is CASSLTQIRELFF. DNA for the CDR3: TGTGCCAGCAGTTTAACGCAGATCAGGGAGCTGTTTTTT.

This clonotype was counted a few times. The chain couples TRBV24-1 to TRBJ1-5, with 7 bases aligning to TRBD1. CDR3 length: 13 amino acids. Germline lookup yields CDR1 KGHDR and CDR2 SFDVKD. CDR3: CAFGTVDSGPQHF. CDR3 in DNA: TGTGCATTCGGGACAGTGGATTCGGGGCCCCAGCATTTT.

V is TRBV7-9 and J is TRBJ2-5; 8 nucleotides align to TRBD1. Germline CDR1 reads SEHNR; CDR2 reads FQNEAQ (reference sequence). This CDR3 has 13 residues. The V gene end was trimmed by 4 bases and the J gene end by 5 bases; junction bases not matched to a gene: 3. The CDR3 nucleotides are TGTGCCAGCAGCTACAGGGGGGCCGAGACCCAGTACTTC. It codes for CASSYRGAETQYF. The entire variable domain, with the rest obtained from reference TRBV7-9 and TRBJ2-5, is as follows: DTGVSQNPRHKITKRGQNVTFRCDPISEHNRLYWYRQTLGQGPEFLTYFQNEAQLEKSRLLSDRFSAERPKGSFSTLEIQRTEQGDSAMYLCASSYRGAETQYFGPGTRLLVL.

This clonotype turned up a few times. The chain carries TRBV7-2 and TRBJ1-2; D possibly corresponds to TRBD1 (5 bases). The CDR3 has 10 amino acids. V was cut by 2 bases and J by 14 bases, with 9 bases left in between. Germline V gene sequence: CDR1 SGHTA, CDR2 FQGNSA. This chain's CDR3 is CASSLQGGTF. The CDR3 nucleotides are TGTGCCAGCAGCTTACAGGGAGGAACCTTC.

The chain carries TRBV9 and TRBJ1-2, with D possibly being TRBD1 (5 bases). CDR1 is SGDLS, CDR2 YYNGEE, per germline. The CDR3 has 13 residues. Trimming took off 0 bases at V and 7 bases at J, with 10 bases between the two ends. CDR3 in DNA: TGTGCCAGCAGCGTAGGAGTAGGGGTTGGCTACACCTTC. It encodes CASSVGVGVGYTF.

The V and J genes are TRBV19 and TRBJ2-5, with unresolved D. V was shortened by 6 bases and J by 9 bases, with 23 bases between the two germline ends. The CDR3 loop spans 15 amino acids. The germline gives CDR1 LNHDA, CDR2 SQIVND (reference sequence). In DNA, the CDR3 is TGTGCCAGTAGCCACGCGGCAAGTCTAAATCAGCCCCAGTACTTC. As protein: CASSHAASLNQPQYF.

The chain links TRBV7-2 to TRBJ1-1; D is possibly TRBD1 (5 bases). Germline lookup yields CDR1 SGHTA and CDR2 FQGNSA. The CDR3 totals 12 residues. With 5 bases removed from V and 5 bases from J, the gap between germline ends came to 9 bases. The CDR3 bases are TGTGCCAGCAGCGAAGGGGCTACTGAAGCTTTCTTT. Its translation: CASSEGATEAFF.

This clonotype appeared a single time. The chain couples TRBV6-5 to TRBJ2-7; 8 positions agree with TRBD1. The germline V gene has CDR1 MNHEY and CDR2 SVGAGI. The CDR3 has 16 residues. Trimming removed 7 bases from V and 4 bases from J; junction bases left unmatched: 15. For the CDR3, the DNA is TGTGCCAGCACCCAGTGGGGACAGGAGGGAAGGTACGAGCAGTACTTC. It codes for CASTQWGQEGRYEQYF.

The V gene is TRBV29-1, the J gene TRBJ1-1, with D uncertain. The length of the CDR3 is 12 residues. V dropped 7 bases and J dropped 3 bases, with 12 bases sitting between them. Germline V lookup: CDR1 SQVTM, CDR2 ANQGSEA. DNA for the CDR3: TGCAGCGGGGAGGGTAGTGACACTGAAGCTTTCTTT. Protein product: CSGEGSDTEAFF.

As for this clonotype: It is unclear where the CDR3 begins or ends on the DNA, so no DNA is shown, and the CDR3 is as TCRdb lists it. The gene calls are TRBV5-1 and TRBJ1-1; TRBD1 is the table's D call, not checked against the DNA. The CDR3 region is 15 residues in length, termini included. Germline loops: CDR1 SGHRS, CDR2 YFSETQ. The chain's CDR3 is CASSWGGGANTEASF.

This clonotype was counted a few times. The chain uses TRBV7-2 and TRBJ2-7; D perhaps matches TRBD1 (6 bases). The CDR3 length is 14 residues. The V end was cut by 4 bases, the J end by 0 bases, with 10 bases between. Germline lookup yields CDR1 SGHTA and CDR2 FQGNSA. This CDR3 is CASSSRQASYEQYF. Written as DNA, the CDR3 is TGTGCCAGCAGCTCCCGACAGGCCTCCTACGAGCAGTACTTC. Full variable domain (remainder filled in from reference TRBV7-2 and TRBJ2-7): GAGVSQSPSNKVTEKGKDVELRCDPISGHTALYWYRQSLGQGLEFLIYFQGNSAPDKSGLPSDRFSAERTGGSVSTLTIQRTQQEDSAVYLCASSSRQASYEQYFGPGTRLTVT.

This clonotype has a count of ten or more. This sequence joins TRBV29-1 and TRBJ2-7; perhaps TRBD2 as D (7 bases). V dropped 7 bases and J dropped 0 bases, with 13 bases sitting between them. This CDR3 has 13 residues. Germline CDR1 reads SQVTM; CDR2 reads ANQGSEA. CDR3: CSGGGRSSYEQYF. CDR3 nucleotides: TGCAGCGGGGGGGGCAGGAGCTCCTACGAGCAGTACTTC.

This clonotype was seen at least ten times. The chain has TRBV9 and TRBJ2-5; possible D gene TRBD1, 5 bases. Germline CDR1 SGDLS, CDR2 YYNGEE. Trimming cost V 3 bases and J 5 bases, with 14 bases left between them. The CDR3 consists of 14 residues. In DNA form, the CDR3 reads TGTGCCAGCAGCGCCAGGGCAGGCGTTGAGACCCAGTACTTC. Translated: CASSARAGVETQYF.

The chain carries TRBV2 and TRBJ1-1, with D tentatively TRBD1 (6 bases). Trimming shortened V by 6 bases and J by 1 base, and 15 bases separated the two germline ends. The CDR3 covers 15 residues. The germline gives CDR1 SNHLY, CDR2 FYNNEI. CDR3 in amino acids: CASSPLRQENTEAFF. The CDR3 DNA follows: TGTGCCAGCAGCCCCCTTAGACAGGAGAACACTGAAGCTTTCTTT.

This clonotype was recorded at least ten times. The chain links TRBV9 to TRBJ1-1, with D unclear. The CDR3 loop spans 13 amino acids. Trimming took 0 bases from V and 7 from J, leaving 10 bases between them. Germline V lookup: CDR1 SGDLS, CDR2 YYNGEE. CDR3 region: CASSVVGGHEAFF. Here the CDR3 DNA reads TGTGCCAGCAGCGTAGTGGGAGGGCATGAAGCTTTCTTT.

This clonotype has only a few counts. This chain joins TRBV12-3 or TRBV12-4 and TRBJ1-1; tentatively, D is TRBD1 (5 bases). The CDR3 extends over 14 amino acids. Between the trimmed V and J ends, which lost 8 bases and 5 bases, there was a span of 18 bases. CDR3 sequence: CASGPLGARTEAFF. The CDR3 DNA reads TGTGCCAGCGGGCCCCTAGGGGCTAGGACTGAAGCTTTCTTT.

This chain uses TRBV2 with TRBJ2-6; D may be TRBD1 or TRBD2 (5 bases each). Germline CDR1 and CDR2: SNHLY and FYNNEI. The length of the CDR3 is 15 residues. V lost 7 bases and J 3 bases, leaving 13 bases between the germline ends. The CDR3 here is CASMRRGDGANVLTF. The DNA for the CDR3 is TGTGCCAGCATGCGGCGAGGGGATGGGGCCAACGTCCTGACTTTC. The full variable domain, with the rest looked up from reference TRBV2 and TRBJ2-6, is EPEVTQTPSHQVTQMGQEVILRCVPISNHLYFYWYRQILGQKVEFLVSFYNNEISEKSEIFDDQFSVERPDGSNFTLKIRSTKLEDSAMYFCASMRRGDGANVLTFGAGSRLTVL.

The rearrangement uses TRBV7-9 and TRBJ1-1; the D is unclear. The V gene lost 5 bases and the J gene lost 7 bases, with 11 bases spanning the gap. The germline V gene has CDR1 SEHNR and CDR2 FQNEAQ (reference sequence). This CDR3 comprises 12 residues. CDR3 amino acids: CASSHRVGEAFF. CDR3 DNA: TGTGCCAGCAGCCACCGGGTAGGTGAAGCTTTCTTT.

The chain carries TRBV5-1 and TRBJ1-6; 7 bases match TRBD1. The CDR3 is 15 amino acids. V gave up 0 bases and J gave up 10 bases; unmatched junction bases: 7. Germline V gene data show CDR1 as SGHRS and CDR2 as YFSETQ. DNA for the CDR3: TGCGCCAGCAGCTTGGTGGGACAGATCAACTCACCCCTCCACTTT. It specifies CASSLVGQINSPLHF. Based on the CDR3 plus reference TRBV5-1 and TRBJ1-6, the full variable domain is KAGVTQTPRYLIKTRGQQVTLSCSPISGHRSVSWYQQTPGQGLQFLFEYFSETQRNKGNFPGRFSGRQFSNSRSEMNVSTLELGDSALYLCASSLVGQINSPLHFGNGTRLTVT.

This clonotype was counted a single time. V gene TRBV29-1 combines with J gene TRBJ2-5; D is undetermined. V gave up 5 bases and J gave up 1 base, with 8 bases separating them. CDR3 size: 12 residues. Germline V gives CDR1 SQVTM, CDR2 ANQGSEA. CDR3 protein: CSVQIAQETQYF. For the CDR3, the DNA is TGCAGCGTTCAGATAGCCCAAGAGACCCAGTACTTC.